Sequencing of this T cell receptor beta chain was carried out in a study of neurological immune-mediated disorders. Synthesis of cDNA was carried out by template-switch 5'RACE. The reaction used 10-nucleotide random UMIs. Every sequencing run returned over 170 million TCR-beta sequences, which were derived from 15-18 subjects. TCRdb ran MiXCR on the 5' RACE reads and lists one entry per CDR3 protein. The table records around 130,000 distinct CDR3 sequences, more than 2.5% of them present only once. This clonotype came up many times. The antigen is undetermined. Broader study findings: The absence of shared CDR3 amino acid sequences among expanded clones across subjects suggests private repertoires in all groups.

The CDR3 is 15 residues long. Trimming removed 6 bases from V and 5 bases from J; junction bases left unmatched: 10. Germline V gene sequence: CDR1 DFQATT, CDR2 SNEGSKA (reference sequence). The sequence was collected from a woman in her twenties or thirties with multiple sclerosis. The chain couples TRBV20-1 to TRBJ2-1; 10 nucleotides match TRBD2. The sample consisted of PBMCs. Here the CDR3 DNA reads TGCAGTGCAAATAGACCCGGGACTAGCGACAATGAGCAGTTCTTC. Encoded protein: CSANRPGTSDNEQFF.